The clone carrying this T cell receptor (beta chain) was recorded a few times. The data derive from a study of radiation and T cells in renal cell carcinoma. The germline V and J ends were trimmed by 7 bases and 5 bases, with 26 bases remaining between them. Germline lookup yields CDR1 GTSNPN and CDR2 SVGIG (reference sequence). The CDR3 has 16 amino acids. Using immunoSEQ multiplex PCR, the repertoire was profiled, and TCRdb retains in-frame clones only, with some absent. The table includes 130,000 to 150,000 clones, roughly 84% detected once. Time point here: baseline pretreatment blood. Indicated treatment: 15 Gy SBRT to primary tumor, nephrectomy 4 weeks later.

The chain employs TRBV30 and TRBJ1-2, with D perhaps matching TRBD1 (5 bases). Sequences were derived from blood, sampled from a patient whose treatment included radiotherapy and nephrectomy. This receptor was taken from a woman in her forties or fifties with renal cell carcinoma. For the CDR3, the DNA is TGTGCCTCAATTCACCGGCAGGGTGGAGGTTATTATGGCTACACCTTC. Protein product: CASIHRQGGGYYGYTF.